What follows describes a single TCR beta chain. Its specificity is unknown. Notes on the study in general: Tumor Tregs overlapped most with tumor, then blood, naive CD4+ cells.

Memory CD4+ cells were defined as CD4+CD45RO+CD25-. Germline-derived CDR1 and CDR2 are ENHRY and SYGVKD. The CDR3 is made up of 15 amino acids. The trim removed 6 bases at V and 5 bases at J, leaving 5 bases unmatched. Constant-region reverse primers amplified full-length variable regions, followed by semi-nested Nested Universal Primer A PCR. TCRdb fed the 5' RACE reads into MiXCR, producing one record per CDR3 protein. The sample shows approximately 42,000 distinct CDR3 sequences, roughly 27% of them seen only once. The genes are TRBV10-3 and TRBJ2-1; 12 bases are shared with TRBD2. Sequences were obtained from memory CD4+ T cells sorted from a lymph node. The subset denotes: memory CD4+ T cells, CD4+CD45RO+CD25-. The TCR sequence derives from a female donor with breast cancer. The CDR3 protein is CAIRPGLAGNNEQFF. CDR3 nucleotides: TGTGCCATCAGACCTGGACTAGCGGGGAACAATGAGCAGTTCTTC.